A single count supports the clone carrying this T cell receptor (beta chain). The antigen is not known. This sample was included in a study of T cells in Graves' hyperthyroidism and ophthalmopathy. Study outcomes and limitations: Blood samples included most of the expanded thyroid clonotypes exceeding 0.001.

Patients between 18 and 65 years old had hyperthyroidism, newly diagnosed and lasting under 2 months. Clinical symptoms, serum thyroxine and TRAb, thyroid ultrasound and orbital computed tomography were used for the diagnoses. Amplified TCR beta CDR3 regions derived from RNA transcripts. TCR CDR3 underwent first-round RT-PCR with the HTBI primer set. MiXCR was run by TCRdb on the multiplex PCR reads, yielding one entry per CDR3 protein. The table has 350,000 to 400,000 distinct CDR3 sequences, over 15% seen once. Per germline, CDR1 MGHRA and CDR2 YSYEKL. The CDR3 sequence is 19 residues long. The ends lost 4 bases at V and 1 base at J; junction bases unmatched: 14.

The receptor's source is a woman between 18 and 30 years old with Graves' hyperthyroidism. The sequenced sample consisted of blood. The chain joins TRBV4-1 to TRBJ2-5; 11 bases line up with TRBD2. The CDR3 spells CASSPGLAGDILGQETQYF. The CDR3 DNA reads TGCGCCAGCAGCCCTGGACTAGCGGGTGATATCCTCGGCCAAGAGACCCAGTACTTC.